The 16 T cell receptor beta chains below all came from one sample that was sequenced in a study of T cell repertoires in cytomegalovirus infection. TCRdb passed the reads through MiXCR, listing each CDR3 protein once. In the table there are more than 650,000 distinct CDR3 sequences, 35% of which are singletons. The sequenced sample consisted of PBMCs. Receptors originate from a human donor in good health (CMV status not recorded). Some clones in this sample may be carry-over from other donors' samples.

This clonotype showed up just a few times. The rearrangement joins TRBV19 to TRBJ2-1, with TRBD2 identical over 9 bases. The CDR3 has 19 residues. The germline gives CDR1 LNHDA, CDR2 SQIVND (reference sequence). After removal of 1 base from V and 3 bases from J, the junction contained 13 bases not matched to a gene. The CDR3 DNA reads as TGTGCCAGTAGTATAGGGGACGGGACTAGCCCTCGTATCTACAATGAGCAGTTCTTC. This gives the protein CASSIGDGTSPRIYNEQFF.

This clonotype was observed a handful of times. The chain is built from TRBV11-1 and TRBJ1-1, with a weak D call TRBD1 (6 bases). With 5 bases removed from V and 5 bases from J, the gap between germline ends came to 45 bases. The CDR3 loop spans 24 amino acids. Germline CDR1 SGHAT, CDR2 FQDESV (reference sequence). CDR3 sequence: CASSPPWTNDYKAGAGHGRTEAFF. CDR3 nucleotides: TGTGCCAGCAGCCCCCCTTGGACAAACGACTATAAGGCAGGGGCAGGGCACGGGAGGACTGAAGCTTTCTTT.

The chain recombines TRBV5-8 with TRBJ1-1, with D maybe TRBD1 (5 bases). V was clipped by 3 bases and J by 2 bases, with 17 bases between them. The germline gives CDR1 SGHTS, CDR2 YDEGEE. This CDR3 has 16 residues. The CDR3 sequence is CASSWDRGSVNTEAFF. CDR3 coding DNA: TGTGCCAGCAGCTGGGACCGGGGCTCAGTTAACACTGAAGCTTTCTTT. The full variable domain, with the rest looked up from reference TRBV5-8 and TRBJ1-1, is EAGVTQSPTHLIKTRGQQATLRCSPISGHTSVYWYQQALGLGLQFLLWYDEGEERNRGNFPPRFSGRQFPNYSSELNVNALELEDSALYLCASSWDRGSVNTEAFFGQGTRLTVV.

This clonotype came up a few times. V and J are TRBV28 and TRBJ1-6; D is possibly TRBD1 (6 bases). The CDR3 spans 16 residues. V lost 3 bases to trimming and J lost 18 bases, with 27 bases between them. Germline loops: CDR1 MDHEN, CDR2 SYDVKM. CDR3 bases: TGTGCCAGCAGTTTTTCGACTACAAAATTTCCGGGGGCTACCCACTTT. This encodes CASSFSTTKFPGATHF.

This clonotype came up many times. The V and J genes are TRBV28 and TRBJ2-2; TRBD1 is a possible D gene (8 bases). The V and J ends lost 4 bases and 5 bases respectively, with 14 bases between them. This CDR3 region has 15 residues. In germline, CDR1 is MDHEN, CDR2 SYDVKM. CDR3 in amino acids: CASSSTGGGTGELFF. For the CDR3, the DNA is TGTGCCAGCAGTTCCACAGGGGGAGGGACCGGGGAGCTGTTTTTT.

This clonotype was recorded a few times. As DNA, the CDR3 is TGTGCCAGCCCGCCTCGGGGGGGGACCGATAGCAATCAGCCCCAGCATTTT. Translation gives CASPPRGGTDSNQPQHF. The V and J genes are TRBV27 and TRBJ1-5, with D possibly matching TRBD1 (5 bases). Between the trimmed V and J ends, which lost 8 bases and 0 bases, there was a span of 20 bases. Germline-derived CDR1 and CDR2 are MNHEY and SMNVEV (reference sequence). This CDR3 is 17 amino acids long.

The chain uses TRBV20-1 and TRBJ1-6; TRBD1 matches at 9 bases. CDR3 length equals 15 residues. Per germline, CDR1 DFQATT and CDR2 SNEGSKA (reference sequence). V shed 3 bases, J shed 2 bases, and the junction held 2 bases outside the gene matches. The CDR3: CSARDRGPYNSPLHF. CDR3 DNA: TGCAGTGCTAGGGACAGGGGACCCTATAATTCACCCCTCCACTTT.

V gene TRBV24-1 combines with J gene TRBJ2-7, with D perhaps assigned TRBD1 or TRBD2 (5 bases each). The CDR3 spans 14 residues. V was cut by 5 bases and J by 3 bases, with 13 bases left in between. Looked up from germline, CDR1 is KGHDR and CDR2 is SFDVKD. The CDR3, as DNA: TGTGCCACCAGTGCTGAGGGGCCATTCTACGAGCAGTACTTC. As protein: CATSAEGPFYEQYF.

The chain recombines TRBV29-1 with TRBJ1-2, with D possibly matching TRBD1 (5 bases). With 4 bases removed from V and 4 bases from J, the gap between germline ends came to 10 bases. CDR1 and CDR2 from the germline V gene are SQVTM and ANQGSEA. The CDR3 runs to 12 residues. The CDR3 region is CSVVPGTYGYTF. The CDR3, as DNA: TGCAGCGTTGTCCCCGGGACCTATGGCTACACCTTC.

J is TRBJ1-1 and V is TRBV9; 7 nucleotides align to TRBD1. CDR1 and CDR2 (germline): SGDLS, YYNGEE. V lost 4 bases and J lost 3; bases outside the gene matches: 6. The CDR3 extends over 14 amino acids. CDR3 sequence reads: CASSRATGDTEAFF. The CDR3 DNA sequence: TGTGCCAGCAGCCGAGCTACAGGGGACACTGAAGCTTTCTTT.

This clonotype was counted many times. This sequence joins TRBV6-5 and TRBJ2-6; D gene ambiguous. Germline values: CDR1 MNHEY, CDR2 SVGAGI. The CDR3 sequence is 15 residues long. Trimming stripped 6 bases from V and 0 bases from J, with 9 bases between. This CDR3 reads CASSSSLSGANVLTF. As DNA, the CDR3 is TGTGCCAGCAGCTCAAGCCTCTCTGGGGCCAACGTCCTGACTTTC.

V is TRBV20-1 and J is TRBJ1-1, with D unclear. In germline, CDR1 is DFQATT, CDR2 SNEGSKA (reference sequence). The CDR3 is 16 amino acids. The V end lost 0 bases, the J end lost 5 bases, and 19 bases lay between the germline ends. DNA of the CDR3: TGCAGTGCTAGAGATGGCATCGGACGGGCAGCGACTGAAGCTTTCTTT. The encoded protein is CSARDGIGRAATEAFF.

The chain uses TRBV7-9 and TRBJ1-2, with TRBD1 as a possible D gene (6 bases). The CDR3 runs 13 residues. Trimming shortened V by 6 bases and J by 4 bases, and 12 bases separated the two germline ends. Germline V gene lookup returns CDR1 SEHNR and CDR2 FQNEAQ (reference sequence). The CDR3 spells CASRNGTPYGYTF. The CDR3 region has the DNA TGTGCCAGCAGGAACGGGACACCCTATGGCTACACCTTC.

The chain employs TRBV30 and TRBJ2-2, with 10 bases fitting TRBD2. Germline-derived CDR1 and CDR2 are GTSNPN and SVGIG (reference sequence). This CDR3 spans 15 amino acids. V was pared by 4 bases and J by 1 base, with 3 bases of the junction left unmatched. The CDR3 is CAWKLAGMNTGELFF. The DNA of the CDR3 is TGTGCCTGGAAACTAGCGGGAATGAACACCGGGGAGCTGTTTTTT.

The CDR3 sequence: CASSRTASSYNSPLHF. The CDR3 DNA reads TGTGCCAGCAGCAGGACGGCTAGCTCCTATAATTCACCCCTCCACTTT. This sequence joins TRBV7-8 and TRBJ1-6; no clear D gene. The germline CDR1 and CDR2 sequences are SGHVS and FQNEAQ. This CDR3 region has 16 residues. Trimming removed 5 bases from V and 0 bases from J, with 11 bases in between.

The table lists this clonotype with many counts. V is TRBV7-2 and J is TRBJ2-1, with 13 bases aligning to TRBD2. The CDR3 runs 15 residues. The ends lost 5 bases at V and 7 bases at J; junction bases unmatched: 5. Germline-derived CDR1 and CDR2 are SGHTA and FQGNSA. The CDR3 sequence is CASSPWTSGRNEQFF. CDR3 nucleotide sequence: TGTGCCAGCAGCCCTTGGACTAGCGGGAGAAATGAGCAGTTCTTC.